The rows below give T cell receptor beta chains drawn from one sample of a study of cytomegalovirus exposure and HLA in healthy donors. Assay: immunoSEQ multiplex PCR; the TCRdb copy retains only in-frame clones and omits some. The sample carries about 130,000 clones, 75% to 85% recorded once. Specimen: PBMCs. The receptor set was obtained from a man younger than 30 in good health and CMV-seronegative. Each CDR3 is given with its conserved first and last residue. Each record gives: clone size, J gene, V gene, CDR3 protein. Some rows mark clone size as missing; the rest say once, few, many or name a class of expanded clone.

. . TRBV7-3 CASSLSLGTGPYEQYF
. TRBJ2-5 TRBV5-1 CASSPGLAGETQYF
. TRBJ1-1 TRBV7-2 CASSLVRPATEAFF
. TRBJ2-7 TRBV7-2 CASSLGSMGGYEQYF
. TRBJ1-1 TRBV7-8 CASSLSAGNTEAFF
. TRBJ2-6 TRBV5-1 CASAIVSEGANVLTF
. TRBJ2-1 TRBV5-4 CASSIRTVRNQFF
few TRBJ1-4 TRBV7-6 CASSPTGNEKLFF
. . TRBV13 CASSATGGPSSYEQYF
. TRBJ1-3 TRBV11-2 CASSSTRHSGNTIYF
. TRBJ2-5 TRBV7-9 CASSPGTGYEQYF
once TRBJ1-6 TRBV6-1 CVSSEEGTGGTPLHF
. TRBJ2-4 TRBV19 CASSMSGGLGNIQYF
. TRBJ1-2 TRBV9 CASSFLGGPGQPNYGYTF
few TRBJ2-7 TRBV5-6 CASTRTVSNYEQYF
. TRBJ2-5 TRBV5-1 CASSFPGTSGSRETQYF
. TRBJ2-5 TRBV18 CASSPILAGAEETQYF
. TRBJ1-5 TRBV19 CASSPAQGARSNQPQHF
. TRBJ1-2 TRBV18 CASSDSAVLVYGYTF
. TRBJ2-1 TRBV9 CASSVGGGINNEQFF
. TRBJ1-1 TRBV27 CASSLGRGSTEAFF
. TRBJ2-7 TRBV7-2 CASSQIGTTPYEQYF
. TRBJ1-2 TRBV5-1 CASSLESGSYTF
. TRBJ2-1 TRBV5-1 CASRRAGGYNEQFF
. TRBJ2-1 TRBV2 CASTVAGASEQFF
. TRBJ2-2 TRBV30 CACRTSGNTGGLFF
. TRBJ2-7 TRBV19 CASSMVIGNEQYF
. TRBJ1-2 TRBV29-1 CSAVDRGNYGYTF